Listed below are T cell receptor beta chains from one sample, sequenced in a study of T cell changes during pregnancy in multiple sclerosis. Clones were read by immunoSEQ multiplex PCR, and TCRdb kept only the in-frame ones, dropping some. Among approximately 30,000 clones listed, 80% to 90% were seen once. Material: CD8+ T cells from peripheral blood mononuclear cells, obtained in the first trimester of pregnancy. Receptor source: a female donor with multiple sclerosis, enrolled in a pregnancy study. Each CDR3 is given with its conserved first and last residue. D genes are given only for firm matches. Clone size is not always given. Where it is, it says once, few, many or a class for expanded clones.

TGTGCCAGCAGTTTCGTGCAGGGTACTGAAGCTTTCTTT | CASSFVQGTEAFF | . | TRBJ1-1 | TRBV28 | .
TGTGCCAGTAGTATCCGGCAGGCCAATGAGCAGTTCTTC | CASSIRQANEQFF | . | TRBJ2-1 | TRBV19 | .
TGTGCCAGCAGCTTAGGGGACAACACAGATACGCAGTATTTT | CASSLGDNTDTQYF | . | TRBJ2-3 | TRBV7-9 | .
TGCGCCAGCAGCTTGGCCAGTACCTACGAGCAGTACTTC | CASSLASTYEQYF | . | TRBJ2-7 | TRBV5-1 | once
TGTGCCAGCAGCCCCAGTGGCGGGAGGGACGAGCAGTACTTC | CASSPSGGRDEQYF | TRBD2 | TRBJ2-7 | TRBV11-2 | .
TGTGCCATCAGTGCGGGTGGGGGGACTGAAGCTTTCTTT | CAISAGGGTEAFF | . | TRBJ1-1 | TRBV10-3 | .
TGCGCCAGCAGCCAAGAGGACAGTTTCACTGAAGCTTTCTTT | CASSQEDSFTEAFF | . | TRBJ1-1 | TRBV4-3 | .
TGCAGCGTAGCAGGGGGCGATGAGGGGGAGACCCAGTACTTC | CSVAGGDEGETQYF | TRBD1 | TRBJ2-5 | TRBV29-1 | .
TGTGCCAGCAGCCTAAGGTGGGGGAGGAAGGACAATGAGCAGTTCTTC | CASSLRWGRKDNEQFF | . | TRBJ2-1 | TRBV9 | .
TGTGCCACCAGCGGTACTAGCGGGGGCGGGGAGACCCAGTACTTC | CATSGTSGGGETQYF | TRBD2 | TRBJ2-5 | TRBV15 | .
TGCGCCAGCAGCCTAGGACCCAACAGGGGGTATAGCAATCAGCCCCAGCATTTT | CASSLGPNRGYSNQPQHF | TRBD1 | TRBJ1-5 | TRBV4-1 | .
TGCGCCAGCAGCCAAGAGGGGAGCGGGGGCCCCTCCTACGAGCAGTACTTC | CASSQEGSGGPSYEQYF | TRBD2 | TRBJ2-7 | TRBV4-3 | .
TGTGCCAGCAGTGACTCCAGGGGGCTCTCCTATAATTCACCCCTCCACTTT | CASSDSRGLSYNSPLHF | TRBD1 | TRBJ1-6 | TRBV6-4 | .
TGTGCCAGCAGCGCCCGGGATATCGGCACAGATACGCAGTATTTT | CASSARDIGTDTQYF | . | TRBJ2-3 | TRBV9 | once
TGTGCCAGCAGCTCGAGAGACAGGATCCAAGAGACCCAGTACTTC | CASSSRDRIQETQYF | . | TRBJ2-5 | TRBV7-7 | .
TGTGCCAGCAGTTCCGCCCCGGGACAGGGCTACACCTTC | CASSSAPGQGYTF | TRBD1 | TRBJ1-2 | TRBV27 | .
TGTGCCAGCAGTGAAGATACGGGACAGGGCAGACCCTACGAGCAGTACTTC | CASSEDTGQGRPYEQYF | TRBD1 | TRBJ2-7 | TRBV6-1 | .